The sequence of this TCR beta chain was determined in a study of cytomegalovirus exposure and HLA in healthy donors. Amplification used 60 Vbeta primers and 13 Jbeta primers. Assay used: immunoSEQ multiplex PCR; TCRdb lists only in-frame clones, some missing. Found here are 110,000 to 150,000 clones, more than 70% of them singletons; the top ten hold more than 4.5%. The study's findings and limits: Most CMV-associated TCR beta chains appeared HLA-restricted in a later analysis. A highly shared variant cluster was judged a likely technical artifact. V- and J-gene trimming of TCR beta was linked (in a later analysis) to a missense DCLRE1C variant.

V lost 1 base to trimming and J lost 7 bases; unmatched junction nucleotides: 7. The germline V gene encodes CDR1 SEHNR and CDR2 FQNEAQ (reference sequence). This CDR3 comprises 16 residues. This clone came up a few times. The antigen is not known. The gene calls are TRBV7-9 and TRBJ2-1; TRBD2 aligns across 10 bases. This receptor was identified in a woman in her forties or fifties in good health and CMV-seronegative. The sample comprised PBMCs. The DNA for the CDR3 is TGTGCCAGCAGCTTAGGGTCTAGCGGGGGATGGAATGAGCAGTTCTTC. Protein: CASSLGSSGGWNEQFF.